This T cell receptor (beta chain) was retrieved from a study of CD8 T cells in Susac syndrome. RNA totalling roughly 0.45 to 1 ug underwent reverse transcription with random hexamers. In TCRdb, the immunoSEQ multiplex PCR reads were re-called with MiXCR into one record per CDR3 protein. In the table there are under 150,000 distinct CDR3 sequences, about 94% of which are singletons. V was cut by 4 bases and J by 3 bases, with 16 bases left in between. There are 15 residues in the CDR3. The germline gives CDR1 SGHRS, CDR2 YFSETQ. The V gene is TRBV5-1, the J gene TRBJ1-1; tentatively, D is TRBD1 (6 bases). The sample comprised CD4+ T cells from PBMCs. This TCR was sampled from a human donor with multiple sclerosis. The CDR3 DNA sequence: TGCGCCAGCAGCCCCGAGGGGGGGCGCGACACTGAAGCTTTCTTT. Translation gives CASSPEGGRDTEAFF.